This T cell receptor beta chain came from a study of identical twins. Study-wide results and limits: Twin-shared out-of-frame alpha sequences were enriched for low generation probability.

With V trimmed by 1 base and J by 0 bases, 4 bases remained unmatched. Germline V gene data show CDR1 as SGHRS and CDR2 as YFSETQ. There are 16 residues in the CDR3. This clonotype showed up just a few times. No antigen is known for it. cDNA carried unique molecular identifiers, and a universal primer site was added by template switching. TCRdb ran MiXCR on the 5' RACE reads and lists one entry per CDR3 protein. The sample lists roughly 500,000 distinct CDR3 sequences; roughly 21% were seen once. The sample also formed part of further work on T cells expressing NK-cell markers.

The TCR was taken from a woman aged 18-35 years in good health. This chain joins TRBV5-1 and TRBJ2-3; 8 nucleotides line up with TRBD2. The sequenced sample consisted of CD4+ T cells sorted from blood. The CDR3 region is CASSLRASGSTDTQYF. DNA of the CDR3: TGCGCCAGCAGCTTGCGGGCTAGCGGGAGCACAGATACGCAGTATTTT. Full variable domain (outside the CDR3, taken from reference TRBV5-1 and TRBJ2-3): KAGVTQTPRYLIKTRGQQVTLSCSPISGHRSVSWYQQTPGQGLQFLFEYFSETQRNKGNFPGRFSGRQFSNSRSEMNVSTLELGDSALYLCASSLRASGSTDTQYFGPGTRLTVL.